The 22 T cell receptor beta chains below come from one sample, sequenced in a study of cytomegalovirus exposure and HLA in healthy donors. The PCR was carried out with 60 Vbeta primers and 13 Jbeta primers. Clones were read by immunoSEQ multiplex PCR, and TCRdb kept only the in-frame ones, dropping some. Among about 120,000 clones listed, around 80% were seen once. The material sequenced was PBMCs. The receptor source for this set is a man younger than 40 in good health and CMV-seropositive.

This clone showed up just once. This sequence joins TRBV5-1 and TRBJ1-1, with 8 bases aligning to TRBD1. Germline CDR1 and CDR2: SGHRS and YFSETQ. V was clipped by 0 bases and J by 0 bases; unmatched bases: 4. The CDR3 contains 16 residues. CDR3 nucleotides: TGCGCCAGCAGCTTGGGGACAGGGAGTTTGAACACTGAAGCTTTCTTT. Translated: CASSLGTGSLNTEAFF. The whole variable domain, remainder taken from reference TRBV5-1 and TRBJ1-1, is KAGVTQTPRYLIKTRGQQVTLSCSPISGHRSVSWYQQTPGQGLQFLFEYFSETQRNKGNFPGRFSGRQFSNSRSEMNVSTLELGDSALYLCASSLGTGSLNTEAFFGQGTRLTVV.

This clone turned up a few times. The same CDR3 also results from other DNA sequences found in this sample. The V and J genes are TRBV6-5 and TRBJ2-7; D gene uncertain. In germline, CDR1 is MNHEY, CDR2 SVGAGI. The CDR3 covers 14 residues. The V gene lost 6 bases and the J gene lost 7 bases, with 19 bases spanning the gap. The CDR3 loop is CASRVQASTLEQYF. CDR3 DNA sequence: TGTGCCAGCAGGGTCCAGGCGTCGACCCTGGAGCAGTACTTC.

The chain recombines TRBV28 with TRBJ2-5; 7 nucleotides match TRBD1. The CDR3 extends over 15 amino acids. Germline V gene sequence: CDR1 MDHEN, CDR2 SYDVKM. J gave up 1 base and V 8 bases, and 10 bases lay outside the gene matches. The CDR3 DNA is TGTGCCAGCCTCATGGGGGACAGTGTCCAAGAGACCCAGTACTTC. Amino acid sequence: CASLMGDSVQETQYF.

The gene calls are TRBV12-5 and TRBJ2-3; 8 bases are shared with TRBD2. Germline loops: CDR1 LGHNT, CDR2 FRNRAP. The length of the CDR3 is 17 residues. The trim removed 4 bases at V and 0 bases at J, leaving 9 bases unmatched. The CDR3 sequence is CASGSPETSASTDTQYF. The CDR3 DNA reads as TGTGCTAGTGGTTCACCAGAGACTAGCGCGAGCACAGATACGCAGTATTTT.

The chain recombines TRBV21-1 with TRBJ1-2. TRBV21-1 constitutes a pseudogene. CDR3 size: 16 residues. The DNA of the CDR3 is TGTGCCAGCAGCATTGGAGGCATCGTCGTGGGCTATGGCTACACCTTC. Translation: CASSIGGIVVGYGYTF.

Concerning this clone itself: A junction boundary mismatches the germline segment, possibly from a read error. This chain connects TRBV4-3 to TRBJ2-6; perhaps TRBD2 as D (6 bases). The CDR3 length is 16 residues. Germline CDR1 reads LGHNA; CDR2 reads YSLEER. The CDR3 nucleotides are TGCGCCAGCAGCCAAGATCGGGGGAACGGGGCCAACGGCCTGACTTTC. Protein sequence: CASSQDRGNGANGLTF.

This chain's CDR3 is CASSTGIRESPLHF. The CDR3 DNA reads TGTGCCAGCAGCACAGGGATCCGGGAATCACCCCTCCACTTT. The chain combines TRBV7-6 with TRBJ1-6; the D gene is possibly TRBD1 (6 bases). Germline-derived CDR1 and CDR2 are SGHVS and FNYEAQ. Trimming took off 5 bases at V and 10 bases at J, with 15 bases between the two ends. The CDR3 extends over 14 amino acids.

The chain combines TRBV6-1 with TRBJ1-4, with a weak D call TRBD1 (5 bases). V lost 2 bases and J 1 base, leaving 8 bases between the germline ends. The germline CDR1 and CDR2 sequences are MNHNS and SASEGT. CDR3 length equals 15 residues. For the CDR3, the DNA is TGTGCCAGCAGTGAATGGGGGGGAACTAATGAAAAACTGTTTTTT. Encoded protein: CASSEWGGTNEKLFF.

The CDR3 loop reads CASSDRVNEKLFF. In DNA, the CDR3 is TGTGCCAGCAGCGACAGGGTTAATGAAAAACTGTTTTTT. The chain uses TRBV4-2 and TRBJ1-4; TRBD1 matches at 7 bases. The CDR3 has 13 amino acids. Trimming at V came to 5 bases and at J to 4 bases, leaving 1 base not matched to a gene. Germline CDR1 and CDR2: LGHNA and YNFKEQ.

V and J are TRBV4-3 and TRBJ2-3; 8 nucleotides line up with TRBD1. The CDR3 has 17 residues. V was clipped by 0 bases and J by 6 bases; unmatched bases: 11. Germline lookup yields CDR1 LGHNA and CDR2 YSLEER. The CDR3, as DNA: TGCGCCAGCAGCCAAGATCTCGAGACAGGGGTTTCGGATACGCAGTATTTT. Protein product: CASSQDLETGVSDTQYF.

The chain uses TRBV19 and TRBJ2-1; 9 positions agree with TRBD2. The CDR3 loop spans 15 amino acids. Losses at the gene ends were 3 bases for V and 7 bases for J; bases not matched to a gene: 7. Germline CDR1 reads LNHDA; CDR2 reads SQIVND (reference sequence). CDR3 amino acids: CASSMGSGSINEQFF. In nucleotides, the CDR3 is TGTGCCAGTAGTATGGGTAGCGGGAGCATTAATGAGCAGTTCTTC.

This clone has more than one count but fewer than ten. The V call is TRBV7-9, the J call TRBJ2-1, with TRBD2 matching over 14 bases. Germline V gives CDR1 SEHNR, CDR2 FQNEAQ (reference sequence). Trimming at V came to 5 bases and at J to 8 bases, leaving 11 bases not matched to a gene. The CDR3 runs 17 residues. This chain's CDR3 is CASSQATSGGARDEQFF. The CDR3 DNA follows: TGTGCCAGCAGCCAAGCGACTAGCGGGGGGGCCAGGGATGAGCAGTTCTTC.

This clone has more than one count but fewer than ten. This sequence joins TRBV29-1 and TRBJ2-3, with D maybe TRBD2 (7 bases). CDR3 length: 17 residues. Deletions cut 1 base from V and 5 bases from J, with 22 bases between. CDR1 SQVTM and CDR2 ANQGSEA come from the germline V gene. CDR3 nucleotides: TGCAGCGTTGAAGGATCCCGGGGGGCTTGGAATGAAGATACGCAGTATTTT. The encoded protein is CSVEGSRGAWNEDTQYF.

V gene TRBV11-2 combines with J gene TRBJ2-5; 8 nucleotides agree with TRBD2. The tail of the sequence fits TRBJ2-7 better, so the J call may be wrong. The CDR3 covers 17 residues. Per the germline V gene, CDR1 is SGHAT and CDR2 is FQNNGV. The chain's CDR3 is CASRLLRGLVGSYEQYF. The CDR3 nucleotides read TGTGCCAGCAGACTTCTTCGGGGACTAGTGGGCTCCTACGAGCAGTACTTC.

This chain connects TRBV4-1 to TRBJ2-1; 7 nucleotides match TRBD2. V lost 4 bases, J lost 8 bases, and 8 bases stayed unmatched. CDR1 and CDR2 (germline): MGHRA, YSYEKL. CDR3 length equals 14 residues. The CDR3 is CASSLGLVVDEQFF. The CDR3 DNA sequence: TGCGCCAGCAGCCTTGGACTAGTTGTGGATGAGCAGTTCTTC.

The table lists this clone with a count of one. V usage is TRBV15 and J usage is TRBJ1-3; possible D gene TRBD1, 6 bases. The V gene's germline CDR1 is LNHNV and CDR2 YYDKDF (reference sequence). The CDR3 is made up of 16 amino acids. Trimming removed 11 bases from V and 0 bases from J, with 20 bases in between. CDR3 DNA: TGTGCCGTCACACAGGGCCACCCAGCCTCTGGAAACACCATATATTTT. It translates to CAVTQGHPASGNTIYF. Full variable domain (outside the CDR3, taken from reference TRBV15 and TRBJ1-3): DAMVIQNPRYQVTQFGKPVTLSCSQTLNHNVMYWYQQKSSQAPKLLFHYYDKDFNNEADTPDNFQSRRPNTSFCFLDIRSPGLGDTAMYLCAVTQGHPASGNTIYFGEGSWLTVV.

This chain links TRBV7-2 with TRBJ1-5, with 7 positions matching TRBD1. The trim removed 2 bases at V and 0 bases at J, leaving 1 base unmatched. The CDR3 consists of 15 residues. Germline CDR1 and CDR2: SGHTA and FQGNSA. The CDR3 is CASSLWDSSNQPQHF. The CDR3 DNA reads TGTGCCAGCAGCTTATGGGACAGTAGCAATCAGCCCCAGCATTTT.

The chain uses TRBV19 and TRBJ2-1, with D unclear. This CDR3 is built from 13 residues. Germline values: CDR1 LNHDA, CDR2 SQIVND (reference sequence). The V end lost 3 bases, the J end lost 4 bases, and 7 bases lay between the germline ends. The CDR3 coding sequence is TGTGCCAGTAGTATTTCCAGATACAATGAGCAGTTCTTC. It encodes CASSISRYNEQFF.

The chain links TRBV4-2 to TRBJ2-2; 8 bases match TRBD1. Losses at the gene ends were 5 bases for V and 5 bases for J; bases not matched to a gene: 7. The CDR3 contains 15 residues. The V gene's germline CDR1 is LGHNA and CDR2 YNFKEQ. In DNA, the CDR3 is TGTGCCAGCAGCATGGAGACAGGGGTGACCGGGGAGCTGTTTTTT. Protein: CASSMETGVTGELFF.

The chain couples TRBV6-4 to TRBJ1-2, with D perhaps TRBD1 (5 bases). Trimming took 7 bases from V and 3 from J, leaving 18 bases between them. The CDR3 has 15 residues. Germline CDR1 MRHNA, CDR2 SNTAGT. CDR3 bases: TGTGCCAGCACCCCGTGGAGGGGACGTCACTATGGCTACACCTTC. Its translation: CASTPWRGRHYGYTF.

J is TRBJ2-2 and V is TRBV7-2, with 7 positions matching TRBD1. The germline gives CDR1 SGHTA, CDR2 FQGNSA. The CDR3 totals 16 residues. With 2 bases clipped from V and 6 bases from J, the junction kept 9 bases outside the gene matches. CDR3 loop: CASSLRQGFSPGELFF. CDR3 nucleotide sequence: TGTGCCAGCAGCTTACGACAGGGTTTTTCCCCCGGGGAGCTGTTTTTT.

V gene TRBV5-6 combines with J gene TRBJ1-4, with no clear D. The germline V and J ends were trimmed by 1 base and 4 bases, with 11 bases remaining between them. Per the germline V gene, CDR1 is SGHDT and CDR2 is YYEEEE. There are 15 residues in the CDR3. The CDR3 DNA reads TGTGCCAGCAGCTTGCGGGTCATTAGTAATGAAAAACTGTTTTTT. Amino acids: CASSLRVISNEKLFF.